This entry lists 12 T cell receptor beta chains sequenced from one sample in a study of cytomegalovirus exposure and HLA in healthy donors. 60 Vbeta and 13 Jbeta primers were used in PCR. Method: immunoSEQ multiplex PCR; TCRdb's copy keeps in-frame clones and lacks some. The table has some 150,000 clones, 65% to 80% seen once. Specimen: PBMCs. The receptors were sampled from a man aged 40-50 years in good health and CMV-seronegative.

The CDR3, as DNA: TGTGCCAGTGGGACTGGCAACTACGAGCAGTACTTC. Translating it yields CASGTGNYEQYF. The V and J genes are TRBV28 and TRBJ2-7; D perhaps matches TRBD2 (6 bases). With 9 bases removed from V and 3 bases from J, the gap between germline ends came to 12 bases. The germline gives CDR1 MDHEN, CDR2 SYDVKM. The CDR3 consists of 12 residues.

This clone was observed once. CDR3 in DNA: TGTGCCAGCAGTCGGTATACGCGGAACACTGAAGCTTTCTTT. Amino acids: CASSRYTRNTEAFF. The V gene is TRBV28, the J gene TRBJ1-1; D remains ambiguous. Germline V gives CDR1 MDHEN, CDR2 SYDVKM. Between the trimmed V and J ends, which lost 5 bases and 1 base, there was a span of 11 bases. This CDR3 has 14 amino acids.

The genes are TRBV7-6 and TRBJ1-1; no firm D call. Looked up from germline, CDR1 is SGHVS and CDR2 is FNYEAQ. The V gene lost 5 bases and the J gene lost 0 bases, with 7 bases spanning the gap. This CDR3 spans 13 amino acids. Here the CDR3 DNA reads TGTGCCAGCAGCCAGAAACTGAACACTGAAGCTTTCTTT. Protein sequence: CASSQKLNTEAFF.

This clone was observed a few times. The chain links TRBV6-1 to TRBJ1-1; D is unresolved. The CDR3 runs 8 residues. Germline V gene data show CDR1 as MNHNS and CDR2 as SASEGT. The V and J ends lost 11 bases and 9 bases respectively, with 7 bases between them. The CDR3 DNA reads as TGTGCCTGCGGTCAAGCTTTCTTT. Amino acid sequence: CACGQAFF.

The rearrangement links TRBV28 to TRBJ2-2, with D possibly being TRBD2 (5 bases). Germline lookup yields CDR1 MDHEN and CDR2 SYDVKM. The CDR3 spans 14 residues. The ends were cut back, 8 bases at V and 0 bases at J, with 10 bases in the middle. The CDR3 is CASGLHPNTGELFF. The CDR3 DNA sequence: TGTGCCAGCGGACTCCACCCGAACACCGGGGAGCTGTTTTTT. The variable domain in full, with the rest retrieved from reference TRBV28 and TRBJ2-2, is DVKVTQSSRYLVKRTGEKVFLECVQDMDHENMFWYRQDPGLGLRLIYFSYDVKMKEKGDIPEGYSVSREKKERFSLILESASTNQTSMYLCASGLHPNTGELFFGEGSRLTVL.

The rearrangement joins TRBV5-1 to TRBJ2-2; a weak D match, TRBD1 (5 bases). This CDR3 contains 15 residues. Germline CDR1 is SGHRS and CDR2 is YFSETQ. V gave up 4 bases and J gave up 0 bases, with 10 bases separating them. The CDR3 reads CASSPGQPNTGELFF. CDR3 bases: TGCGCCAGCAGCCCAGGACAACCGAACACCGGGGAGCTGTTTTTT.

The rearrangement links TRBV10-3 to TRBJ2-3, with 7 bases identical to TRBD2. CDR1 is ENHRY, CDR2 SYGVKD, per germline. V gave up 7 bases and J gave up 6 bases; unmatched junction bases: 1. The CDR3 is 11 amino acids. The CDR3 nucleotides read TGTGCCATCATGGGGGGGGATACGCAGTATTTT. This translates into CAIMGGDTQYF.

To note about this clone: One junction end does not reproduce the germline sequence, and a read error may be involved. The chain recombines TRBV7-9 with TRBJ1-2, with TRBD1 identical over 9 bases. The V gene's germline CDR1 is SEHNR and CDR2 FQNEAQ (reference sequence). The CDR3 has 18 residues. In nucleotides, the CDR3 is TGTTCCAGCAGCAAAAGAACGTCGGACAGGGGCCTTTTTAACGGCTACACCTTC. Protein sequence: CSSSKRTSDRGLFNGYTF. The entire variable domain, with the rest obtained from reference TRBV7-9 and TRBJ1-2, is as follows: DTGVSQNPRHKITKRGQNVTFRCDPISEHNRLYWYRQTLGQGPEFLTYFQNEAQLEKSRLLSDRFSAERPKGSFSTLEIQRTEQGDSAMYLCSSSKRTSDRGLFNGYTFGSGTRLTVV.

The chain uses TRBV27 and TRBJ2-5, with 14 bases fitting TRBD2. The germline gives CDR1 MNHEY, CDR2 SMNVEV (reference sequence). V lost 5 bases and J lost 1; bases outside the gene matches: 9. The CDR3 covers 18 residues. The CDR3 DNA sequence: TGTGCCAGCAGTAAAGGACTAGCGGGAGGTTTTATCCAAGAGACCCAGTACTTC. Protein: CASSKGLAGGFIQETQYF.

In this sample, this clone turned up a few times. This rearrangement joins TRBV11-2 to TRBJ1-4; 10 bases line up with TRBD1. V gave up 6 bases and J gave up 5 bases; unmatched junction bases: 9. CDR3 length: 16 amino acids. CDR1 is SGHAT, CDR2 FQNNGV, per germline. CDR3 protein: CASRNHRDRGNEKLFF. In DNA form, the CDR3 reads TGTGCCAGCAGAAATCACCGGGACAGGGGCAATGAAAAACTGTTTTTT.

This clone has a single count. J is TRBJ2-2 and V is TRBV25-1; 9 bases fit TRBD2. The CDR3 is 14 residues long. V gave up 5 bases and J gave up 5 bases; unmatched junction bases: 3. Germline CDR1 is MGHDK and CDR2 is SYGVNS. In DNA form, the CDR3 reads TGTGCCAGCAGTCCGGCGGGGGGGACCGGGGAGCTGTTTTTT. Encoded protein: CASSPAGGTGELFF.

J is TRBJ2-1 and V is TRBV7-2; 9 bases match TRBD2. Germline V lookup: CDR1 SGHTA, CDR2 FQGNSA. Germline trimming cut 4 bases from V and 6 bases from J; bases unmatched to any gene: 10. CDR3 size: 16 residues. The CDR3: CASSSPIAGVSNEQFF. Written as DNA, the CDR3 is TGTGCCAGCAGCTCCCCTATAGCGGGAGTGAGCAATGAGCAGTTCTTC. Looking up the rest from reference TRBV7-2 and TRBJ2-1 gives the full variable domain: GAGVSQSPSNKVTEKGKDVELRCDPISGHTALYWYRQSLGQGLEFLIYFQGNSAPDKSGLPSDRFSAERTGGSVSTLTIQRTQQEDSAVYLCASSSPIAGVSNEQFFGPGTRLTVL.